The source of this T cell receptor (beta chain) is a study of shared clonotypes between healthy human individuals. Study information: Three plates each covered CD4 naive and memory; CD8 naive two, CD8 memory one.

As concerns this clone: As yet, its antigen is unknown.

Points from the study as a whole: On the whole, naive subsets had larger estimated richness than memory subsets had. Sequencing of the sorted subsets was shown by rarefaction to be incomplete despite large depth.

TCRdb keeps only in-frame clones here, not all; method: immunoSEQ multiplex PCR. The table includes millions of clones, around nine tenths detected once. CDR3 length: 15 residues. Trimming removed 1 base from V and 5 bases from J, with 15 bases in between. In germline, CDR1 is SGHNT, CDR2 YYREEE (reference sequence). The V and J genes are TRBV5-4 and TRBJ1-2; possibly TRBD1 for D (5 bases). The TCR comes from a man between 18 and 29 years old in good health. The sequencing input was naive CD4+ T cells sorted from blood. Noted subset: CD45RA+ positively selected. The CDR3 nucleotides are TGTGCCAGCAGCTTGATTATAAGGGGCGGGTATGGCTACACCTTC. Its protein product is CASSLIIRGGYGYTF.